Detailed here is one T cell receptor beta chain. The antigen is not known. Every bit of the isolated RNA underwent reverse transcription, so sequencing read expressed TCRB transcripts. Assay used: immunoSEQ multiplex PCR; TCRdb lists only in-frame clones, some missing. The sample lists around 150,000 clones, around 63% occurring once. This specimen belongs to a study of beta chain features in type 1 diabetes. Study conclusions and caveats: More deletions and fewer insertions at VDJ junctions were seen in type 1 diabetes patients. Whether HLA type influences TCRB rearrangement remained unresolved here. TCRB CDR3s were moderately but significantly shorter in Type 1 diabetes patients in all four CD4+ subsets.

The sequenced material came from naive CD4+ T cells from blood. The receptor was derived from a man aged 25 to 40 with type 1 diabetes.

The CDR3 is CSVVQGSGAFF. CDR3 nucleotides: TGCAGCGTAGTACAGGGGTCAGGGGCTTTCTTT. This rearrangement joins TRBV29-1 to TRBJ1-1; 7 bases line up with TRBD1. J lost 11 bases, V lost 6 bases, and 9 bases had no gene match. CDR3 length: 11 residues. The germline V gene encodes CDR1 SQVTM and CDR2 ANQGSEA.